Each of the 24 T cell receptor beta chains below was sequenced from the same sample in a study of molecular identifiers for immune sequencing clone quantification. TCRdb fed the PCR reads into MiXCR, producing one record per CDR3 protein. Of about half a million distinct CDR3 sequences listed, approximately 25% were seen once; the top ten hold around 0.8%. The material sequenced was naive CD8+ T cells from blood, with Jurkat cell RNA spiked in. Sample subset: FACS-sorted CD8+CD4-CCR7+CD45RA+ naive T cells. Receptors were obtained from a human donor in good health. Some libraries in this study had Jurkat cell RNA spiked in.

This clonotype was detected only a few times. The chain recombines TRBV9 with TRBJ2-7; 7 bases match TRBD2. The germline V gene encodes CDR1 SGDLS and CDR2 YYNGEE. Unmatched junction bases numbered 5, after V lost 0 bases and J lost 5 bases. This CDR3 has 14 residues. In DNA, the CDR3 is TGTGCCAGCAGCGTAGGAGGCGGGGGAGACGAGCAGTACTTC. This encodes CASSVGGGGDEQYF.

V is TRBV10-3 and J is TRBJ2-3; 12 bases line up with TRBD2. J lost 2 bases, V lost 4 bases, and 1 base had no gene match. CDR1 and CDR2 (germline): ENHRY, SYGVKD. This CDR3 contains 15 residues. CDR3 nucleotides: TGTGCCATCAGTGGGACTAGCGGGGTCACAGATACGCAGTATTTT. It translates to CAISGTSGVTDTQYF.

Concerning this clonotype itself: A much larger clone lies one base from this, so it may be a read error. The chain has TRBV27 and TRBJ2-7; no definite D call. CDR1 and CDR2 from the germline V gene are MNHEY and SMNVEV (reference sequence). The length of the CDR3 is 13 residues. V was trimmed by 6 bases and J by 3 bases, leaving 12 bases between them. The CDR3 coding sequence is TGTGCCAGCAGGGCCGGGTTGCTCTACGAGCAGTACTTC. Its protein is CASRAGLLYEQYF.

A few counts support this clonotype. V and J are TRBV30 and TRBJ2-7; 10 nucleotides align to TRBD1. Germline-derived CDR1 and CDR2 are GTSNPN and SVGIG (reference sequence). With 2 bases clipped from V and 3 bases from J, the junction kept 4 bases outside the gene matches. This CDR3 region has 14 residues. As DNA, the CDR3 is TGTGCCTGGAGTCTGGGGACAGGGGACTACGAGCAGTACTTC. Translating it yields CAWSLGTGDYEQYF.

V and J are TRBV12-3 or TRBV12-4 and TRBJ1-1; TRBD1 matches at 7 bases. J was trimmed by 10 bases and V by 7 bases; bases with no gene match: 12. CDR3 size: 13 residues. This CDR3 reads CASTFSQGVSAFF. The CDR3 DNA reads TGTGCCAGCACCTTCAGTCAGGGGGTATCAGCTTTCTTT.

A remark on this clonotype: The junction shows a germline mismatch at one end, possibly a read error. The chain recombines TRBV7-9 with TRBJ1-6; D is unclear. The CDR3 spans 15 residues. From germline, CDR1 is SEHNR and CDR2 FQNEAQ (reference sequence). The DNA for the CDR3 is TGTGCCAGCAGCTCAATCAACCCCACAAGGTCACACCTCCACTTT. This gives the protein CASSSINPTRSHLHF.

The sample holds many counts of this clonotype. The chain carries TRBV7-2 and TRBJ2-6; D might be TRBD1 (5 bases). CDR3 length equals 18 residues. Trimming stripped 1 base from V and 0 bases from J, with 13 bases between. The germline V gene encodes CDR1 SGHTA and CDR2 FQGNSA. CDR3 sequence (DNA): TGTGCCAGCAGCTTAGATATTGACAGACCCTCTGGGGCCAACGTCCTGACTTTC. Protein sequence: CASSLDIDRPSGANVLTF.

This clonotype was seen at least ten times. This rearrangement joins TRBV29-1 to TRBJ2-3; possibly TRBD1 or TRBD2 for D (6 bases each). Germline V lookup: CDR1 SQVTM, CDR2 ANQGSEA. Deletions cut 3 bases from V and 2 bases from J, with 18 bases between. CDR3 size: 16 residues. DNA of the CDR3: TGCAGCGTTGATGCCCAAGGGGGACTTCCCACAGATACGCAGTATTTT. Its protein is CSVDAQGGLPTDTQYF.

CDR3 in DNA: TGTGCCAGCAGTGGGACCGGGAACAATGAGCAGTTCTTC. It yields the protein CASSGTGNNEQFF. The chain combines TRBV27 with TRBJ2-1; possibly TRBD1 or TRBD2 for D (5 bases each). This CDR3 has 13 residues. V was pared by 5 bases and J by 5 bases, with 10 bases between. CDR1 and CDR2 (germline): MNHEY, SMNVEV (reference sequence).

There are many counts of this clonotype. The CDR3 DNA follows: TGTGCCAGCAGTTTACCCCGGGACGAGCAGTACTTC. Residues: CASSLPRDEQYF. The chain links TRBV28 to TRBJ2-7; D unclear. This CDR3 has 12 amino acids. Trimming cost V 2 bases and J 5 bases, with 7 bases left between them. Germline V gene lookup returns CDR1 MDHEN and CDR2 SYDVKM.

V usage is TRBV27 and J usage is TRBJ2-2, with D unresolved. V was clipped by 5 bases and J by 7 bases, with 20 bases between them. The CDR3 runs to 16 residues. The germline V gene encodes CDR1 MNHEY and CDR2 SMNVEV (reference sequence). CDR3 nucleotide sequence: TGTGCCAGCAGTCCGACCTTGGTGCGAGGTGGCGGGGAGCTGTTTTTT. The encoded protein is CASSPTLVRGGGELFF.

This clonotype showed up many times. V is TRBV29-1 and J is TRBJ2-5, with 10 nucleotides matching TRBD2. Germline trimming cut 4 bases from V and 4 bases from J; bases unmatched to any gene: 0. Germline V gives CDR1 SQVTM, CDR2 ANQGSEA. This CDR3 spans 12 amino acids. Here the CDR3 reads CSVVAGGETQYF. In DNA form, the CDR3 reads TGCAGCGTTGTAGCGGGGGGAGAGACCCAGTACTTC.

This clonotype was counted ten times or more. The rearrangement joins TRBV2 to TRBJ1-2; 12 bases map to TRBD1. V lost 6 bases, J lost 4 bases, and 6 bases stayed unmatched. The CDR3 is 15 residues long. Germline values: CDR1 SNHLY, CDR2 FYNNEI. The CDR3 nucleotides are TGTGCCAGCAGGCCGGGACAGGGGGCCGGCTATGGCTACACCTTC. Translated: CASRPGQGAGYGYTF.

This clonotype was seen a handful of times. The chain has TRBV11-2 and TRBJ1-1, with TRBD1 matching over 11 bases. The CDR3 is 13 residues long. Germline V lookup: CDR1 SGHAT, CDR2 FQNNGV. Trimming cost V 4 bases and J 11 bases; bases outside gene matches: 6. The CDR3 nucleotides read TGTGCCAGCAGCTACGGGACAGGGGGAGAGGCTTTCTTT. Translated, it gives CASSYGTGGEAFF.

About this clonotype: An end of the junction does not agree with germline; a read error may underlie this. This chain connects TRBV27 to TRBJ2-2; D is perhaps TRBD2 (6 bases). This CDR3 spans 11 amino acids. CDR1 is MNHEY and CDR2 is SMNVEV in the germline V gene (reference sequence). This chain's CDR3 is CASSLGGEPFF. The DNA of the CDR3 is TGTGCCAGCAGTTTAGGCGGGGAGCCGTTTTTT.

In its sample, this clonotype was seen many times. The rearrangement uses TRBV7-9 and TRBJ1-6; D gene unclear. Deletions cut 1 base from V and 5 bases from J, with 6 bases between. CDR1 SEHNR and CDR2 FQNEAQ come from the germline V gene (reference sequence). CDR3 length: 14 amino acids. The CDR3 DNA follows: TGTGCCAGCAGCTTAGTCGGACATAATTCACCCCTCCACTTT. Protein product: CASSLVGHNSPLHF.

To note about this clonotype: One end of the junction varies from germline; a read error may be responsible. The V call is TRBV2, the J call TRBJ2-5; 11 positions agree with TRBD2. Germline CDR1 reads SNHLY; CDR2 reads FYNNEI. The CDR3 sequence is 18 residues long. CDR3 DNA sequence: TGTGCCAGCAGCGAGAATCTACTAGCGGGGGCCGGGTCGGAGAACCAGTACTTC. Translated, it gives CASSENLLAGAGSENQYF.

The J gene is TRBJ2-7, the V gene TRBV30; D remains ambiguous. The CDR3 consists of 12 residues. Between the trimmed V and J ends, which lost 5 bases and 0 bases, there was a span of 8 bases. Looked up from germline, CDR1 is GTSNPN and CDR2 is SVGIG (reference sequence). The CDR3 spells CAWQRDSYEQYF. The CDR3 nucleotides are TGTGCCTGGCAAAGGGACTCCTACGAGCAGTACTTC.

Ten or more counts support this clonotype. The chain employs TRBV7-9 and TRBJ2-3, with TRBD1 identical over 8 bases. The junction had 6 bases not matched to a gene; V was cut back by 5 bases and J by 5 bases. Germline V lookup: CDR1 SEHNR, CDR2 FQNEAQ (reference sequence). The CDR3 is 14 residues long. This CDR3 reads CASSRPTGEDTQYF. The CDR3 nucleotides are TGTGCCAGCAGCCGCCCGACAGGGGAAGATACGCAGTATTTT.

This clonotype was counted at least ten times. V usage is TRBV5-6 and J usage is TRBJ2-7; D possibly corresponds to TRBD2 (6 bases). CDR3 length: 14 residues. V lost 6 bases to trimming and J lost 2 bases, with 15 bases between them. The germline V gene encodes CDR1 SGHDT and CDR2 YYEEEE. CDR3 sequence reads: CASINWGGPYEQYF. DNA of the CDR3: TGTGCCAGCATTAATTGGGGAGGACCCTACGAGCAGTACTTC.

This clonotype was counted many times. The V gene is TRBV28, the J gene TRBJ2-3; D may be TRBD1 (6 bases). V was shortened by 5 bases and J by 0 bases, with 15 bases between the two germline ends. Per germline, CDR1 MDHEN and CDR2 SYDVKM. This CDR3 has 16 residues. CDR3 sequence (DNA): TGTGCCAGCAGTCTGGGGACAACGCCTAGCACAGATACGCAGTATTTT. Translated, it gives CASSLGTTPSTDTQYF.

The sample holds a few counts of this clonotype. The rearrangement uses TRBV10-1 and TRBJ2-5, with unresolved D. V was trimmed by 8 bases and J by 5 bases, leaving 15 bases between them. The CDR3 runs to 13 residues. Germline CDR1 is WNHNN and CDR2 is SYGVQD (reference sequence). The CDR3 reads CASAGPGRETQYF. DNA for the CDR3: TGCGCCAGCGCAGGCCCGGGCCGGGAGACCCAGTACTTC.

The V gene is TRBV6-6, the J gene TRBJ1-3, with 7 positions matching TRBD1. The CDR3 loop spans 16 amino acids. V lost 9 bases, J lost 0 bases, and 11 bases stayed unmatched. Germline values: CDR1 MNHNY, CDR2 SVGAGI (reference sequence). The CDR3 spells CASRNPQGDSGNTIYF. The CDR3 coding sequence is TGTGCCAGTAGAAACCCCCAGGGGGACTCTGGAAACACCATATATTTT.

Notes on this clonotype: This may come from a read error, since a much larger clone is one base off. V and J are TRBV7-2 and TRBJ2-5; D possibly matches TRBD1 or TRBD2 (5 bases each). CDR1 is SGHTA and CDR2 is FQGNSA in the germline V gene. The CDR3 consists of 16 residues. The CDR3 protein is CASSPGTAPYQETRYF. The CDR3 region has the DNA TGTGCCAGCAGCCCCGGGACGGCCCCGTACCAAGAGACCCGGTACTTC.